This is a list of T cell receptor beta chains from one sample in a study of T cell responses to AZD1222 COVID-19 vaccine. The assay was immunoSEQ multiplex PCR, and TCRdb's table has in-frame clones only and misses some. This sample has 150,000 to 200,000 clones; 90% to 95% occur once, and the top ten carry about 3.9%. Specimen: peripheral blood, collected on day 0 of AZD1222 vaccination. The origin of the receptors is an adult in good health. The CDR3 runs from the conserved cysteine through the conserved F or W. The D gene is left open where the match is weak. Not every row has a clone size; where given, it reads once, few, many or a size class.

J gene | D gene | V gene | clone size | CDR3 protein | CDR3 DNA
TRBJ1-2 | TRBD1 | TRBV5-1 | NA | CASSWTGDDYGYTF | TGCGCCAGCAGCTGGACAGGGGATGACTATGGCTACACCTTC
TRBJ1-5 | NA | TRBV19 | NA | CASHRPRDSNQPQHF | TGTGCCAGTCACCGGCCCCGGGATAGCAATCAGCCCCAGCATTTT
TRBJ1-5 | TRBD1 | TRBV6-5 | NA | CASPGQGEQPQHF | TGTGCCAGCCCGGGACAGGGGGAGCAGCCCCAGCATTTT
TRBJ2-3 | TRBD2 | TRBV4-2 | NA | CASSHGVAGGGTDTQYF | TGTGCCAGCAGCCACGGCGTGGCGGGGGGCGGCACAGATACGCAGTATTTT
TRBJ1-6 | TRBD1 | TRBV6-5 | once | CASSYEGAESPLHF | TGTGCCAGCAGTTATGAGGGGGCCGAGTCACCCCTCCACTTT
TRBJ1-1 | TRBD1 | TRBV7-9 | NA | CASSLEMTGAEAFF | TGTGCCAGCAGCTTGGAAATGACAGGGGCTGAAGCTTTCTTT
TRBJ1-2 | NA | TRBV5-1 | NA | CASSPLNFRGYTF | TGCGCCAGCAGCCCCTTGAATTTTCGGGGCTACACCTTC
TRBJ2-2 | NA | TRBV6-2/TRBV6-3 | NA | CASSPTSLNTGELFF | TGTGCCAGCAGTCCCACTAGCCTGAACACCGGGGAGCTGTTTTTT
TRBJ2-6 | TRBD2 | TRBV4-1 | once | CASSPRGLAGSSGANVLTF | TGCGCCAGCAGCCCCCGGGGCCTAGCGGGGTCTTCTGGGGCCAACGTCCTGACTTTC
TRBJ2-7 | NA | TRBV13 | NA | CASSLGRLKMDTSYEQYF | TGTGCCAGCAGCTTAGGCCGCCTAAAAATGGACACCTCCTACGAGCAGTACTTC
TRBJ2-7 | TRBD2 | TRBV3-1/TRBV3-2 | NA | CASSRQAGGSYEQYF | TGTGCCAGCAGCCGGCAAGCGGGAGGCTCCTACGAGCAGTACTTC
TRBJ1-1 | NA | TRBV6-2/TRBV6-3 | NA | CASRSWAGTLNTEAFF | TGTGCCAGCCGTTCTTGGGCAGGGACCTTGAACACTGAAGCTTTCTTT
TRBJ2-1 | NA | TRBV5-1 | once | CASSFRTSYNEQFF | TGCGCCAGCAGCTTCAGGACATCCTACAATGAGCAGTTCTTC
TRBJ1-6 | NA | TRBV5-4 | NA | CASSLEAGEYSPLHF | TGTGCCAGCAGCTTGGAGGCAGGGGAGTATTCACCCCTCCACTTT
TRBJ1-2 | NA | TRBV14 | NA | CASSLGTGNYGYTF | TGTGCCAGCAGCTTAGGGACGGGGAACTATGGCTACACCTTC
TRBJ2-5 | TRBD1 | TRBV24-1 | NA | CATSELRTGGPEYQETQYF | TGTGCCACCAGTGAACTTAGGACAGGGGGCCCCGAGTACCAAGAGACCCAGTACTTC
TRBJ2-5 | NA | TRBV7-9 | NA | CAIEQGGDQETQYF | TGTGCCATCGAACAGGGAGGCGACCAAGAGACCCAGTACTTC
TRBJ1-5 | NA | TRBV7-9 | NA | CASSLHSNQPQHF | TGTGCCAGCAGCCTCCATAGCAATCAGCCCCAGCATTTT
TRBJ2-2 | NA | TRBV9 | NA | CASSVRSGVAGELFF | TGTGCCAGCAGCGTAAGATCGGGGGTCGCCGGGGAGCTGTTTTTT
TRBJ2-1 | NA | TRBV27 | once | CASTPRDTSYNNEQFF | TGTGCCAGCACCCCCAGGGATACAAGCTATAACAATGAGCAGTTCTTC
TRBJ2-4 | NA | TRBV4-1 | NA | CASSQDWQGPAKNIQYF | TGCGCCAGCAGCCAAGATTGGCAGGGCCCAGCCAAAAACATTCAGTACTTC
TRBJ1-1 | NA | TRBV5-4 | NA | CASSSEQGPEAFF | TGTGCCAGCAGCTCGGAACAGGGACCTGAAGCTTTCTTT
TRBJ2-7 | NA | TRBV6-5 | NA | CASSPWEVRYEQYF | TGTGCCAGCAGTCCCTGGGAGGTTCGCTACGAGCAGTACTTC
TRBJ1-6 | NA | TRBV4-1 | NA | CASSLQGPLTRVPYNSPLHF | TGCGCCAGCAGCCTACAGGGTCCGCTAACTAGGGTCCCCTATAATTCACCCCTCCACTTT
TRBJ1-2 | NA | TRBV18 | NA | CASSPSEGVYGYTF | TGTGCCAGCTCACCGAGCGAGGGGGTCTATGGCTACACCTTC
TRBJ1-3 | NA | TRBV10-1 | NA | CASSLGNTGNTIYF | TGCGCCAGCAGCCTAGGAAATACTGGAAACACCATATATTTT
TRBJ2-7 | NA | TRBV6-5 | NA | CASSRFEVQEQYF | TGTGCCAGCAGTCGGTTTGAGGTTCAGGAGCAGTACTTC
TRBJ2-3 | TRBD2 | TRBV6-5 | NA | CASSPTSGGDRTQYF | TGTGCCAGCAGTCCGACTAGCGGGGGGGATCGTACGCAGTATTTT
TRBJ2-1 | NA | TRBV7-9 | once | CASSPSGHSYNEQFF | TGTGCCAGCAGTCCCTCGGGGCACTCCTACAATGAGCAGTTCTTC
TRBJ2-7 | NA | TRBV6-1 | NA | CASSDSYEQYF | TGTGCCAGCAGTGACAGCTACGAGCAGTACTTC
TRBJ1-5 | NA | TRBV18 | NA | CASSPEGTQQPQHF | TGTGCCAGCTCACCAGAAGGGACTCAGCAGCCCCAGCATTTT
TRBJ1-2 | TRBD1 | TRBV5-6 | NA | CASSLEGQAPRGYTF | TGTGCCAGCAGCTTGGAGGGACAGGCCCCGAGGGGCTACACCTTC
TRBJ1-2 | NA | TRBV5-1 | NA | CASSLAGLNYGYTF | TGCGCCAGCAGCTTGGCAGGTCTTAACTATGGCTACACCTTC
TRBJ2-1 | NA | TRBV3-1/TRBV3-2 | NA | CASSQGRNSWQFF | TGTGCCAGCAGCCAAGGGCGGAATTCTTGGCAGTTCTTC
TRBJ2-7 | NA | TRBV4-2 | once | CASSRLLLYEQYF | TGTGCCAGCAGCCGACTCCTCCTCTACGAGCAGTACTTC
TRBJ2-7 | TRBD2 | TRBV14 | NA | CASSPGGAVYEQYF | TGTGCCAGCAGCCCCGGGGGGGCAGTCTACGAGCAGTACTTC
TRBJ1-3 | NA | TRBV5-1 | NA | CASSPTESGNTIYF | TGCGCCAGCAGCCCGACTGAATCCGGAAACACCATATATTTT
TRBJ1-2 | NA | TRBV7-8 | NA | CASSLGQIYTF | TGTGCCAGCAGCTTAGGGCAGATCTACACCTTC